This T cell receptor beta chain stems from a study of Ad26.COV2.S vaccination and SARS-CoV-2 variants. Notes on the study in general: After vaccination, reports described spike-specific CD8+ and CD4+ T cell responses as showing substantial breadth.

V dropped 5 bases and J dropped 7 bases, with 17 bases sitting between them. The germline gives CDR1 SEHNR, CDR2 FQNEAQ (reference sequence). The CDR3 totals 15 residues. Profiled with immunoSEQ multiplex PCR; TCRdb holds only in-frame clones, not every one. The data hold around 400,000 clones, with about 83% observed a single time. Regarding treatment: roughly 18 received Ad26.COV2.S at low or high dose, single or two shots; 5 received placebo; per-sample allocation not given. Day 63 following the first vaccine or placebo injection was when the samples were taken. Vaccination used an Ad26 vector expressing Wuhan-strain SARS-CoV-2 spike. Turning to this clone: Its specificity is unknown.

Sequenced material: peripheral blood, taken in a trial of Ad26.COV2.S vaccine versus placebo. V is TRBV7-9 and J is TRBJ2-2, with D perhaps being TRBD1 or TRBD2 (5 bases each). The clonotype originates from a person between 18 and 59 years old who received the Ad26.COV2.S COVID-19 vaccine or a placebo. The CDR3 reads CASSPGSPDRGELFF. The CDR3 DNA sequence: TGTGCCAGCAGCCCAGGGAGCCCCGACCGCGGGGAGCTGTTTTTT.